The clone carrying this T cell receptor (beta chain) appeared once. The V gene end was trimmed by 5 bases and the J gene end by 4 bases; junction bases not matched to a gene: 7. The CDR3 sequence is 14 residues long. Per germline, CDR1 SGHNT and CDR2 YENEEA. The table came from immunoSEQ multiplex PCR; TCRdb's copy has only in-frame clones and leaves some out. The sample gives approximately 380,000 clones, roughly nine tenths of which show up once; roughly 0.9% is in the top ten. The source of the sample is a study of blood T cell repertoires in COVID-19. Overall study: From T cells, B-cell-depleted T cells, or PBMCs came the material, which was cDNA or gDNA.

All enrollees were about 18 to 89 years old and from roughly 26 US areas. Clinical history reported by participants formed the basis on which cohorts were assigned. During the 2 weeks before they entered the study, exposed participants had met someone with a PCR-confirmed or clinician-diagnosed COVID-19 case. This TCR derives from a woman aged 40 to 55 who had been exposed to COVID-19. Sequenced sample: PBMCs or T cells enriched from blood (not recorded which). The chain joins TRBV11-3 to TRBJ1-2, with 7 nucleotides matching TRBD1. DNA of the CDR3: TGTGCCAGCAGCGGACGACAGGGCAGCTATGGCTACACCTTC. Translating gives CASSGRQGSYGYTF.